This record looks at one T cell receptor beta chain sequence and its context. This sample was taken from a study of T-cell reconstitution after alpha-beta-depleted transplantation in children. Unique molecular identifiers featured in how the TCRbeta library was prepared. TCRdb independently ran MiXCR on the PCR reads; one entry per CDR3 protein. The sample consists of 440,000 or so distinct CDR3 sequences, approximately 10% of them appearing once. The length of the CDR3 is 15 residues. Per germline, CDR1 MNHNS and CDR2 SASEGT. V was shortened by 6 bases and J by 4 bases, with 15 bases between the two germline ends.

The sample consisted of PBMCs from the stem cell graft donor, taken from the stem cell graft. The J gene is TRBJ1-4, the V gene TRBV6-1; D ambiguous. This TCR was sampled from a human donor who donated a stem cell graft to a child with acute myeloid leukemia. This chain's CDR3 is CASRPETYFNEKLFF. DNA for the CDR3: TGTGCCAGCAGACCCGAGACATATTTTAATGAAAAACTGTTTTTT.